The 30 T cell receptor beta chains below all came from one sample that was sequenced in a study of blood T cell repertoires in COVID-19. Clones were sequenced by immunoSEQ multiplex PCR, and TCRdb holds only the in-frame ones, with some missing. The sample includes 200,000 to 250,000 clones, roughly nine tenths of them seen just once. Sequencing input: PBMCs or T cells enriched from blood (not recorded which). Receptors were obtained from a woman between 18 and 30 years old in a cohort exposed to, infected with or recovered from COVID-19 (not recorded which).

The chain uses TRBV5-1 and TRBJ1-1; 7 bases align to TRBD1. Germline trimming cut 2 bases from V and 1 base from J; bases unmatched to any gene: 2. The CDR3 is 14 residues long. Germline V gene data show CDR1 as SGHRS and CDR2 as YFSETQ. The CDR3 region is CASSFGTANTEAFF. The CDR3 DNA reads TGCGCCAGCAGCTTTGGGACAGCGAACACTGAAGCTTTCTTT.

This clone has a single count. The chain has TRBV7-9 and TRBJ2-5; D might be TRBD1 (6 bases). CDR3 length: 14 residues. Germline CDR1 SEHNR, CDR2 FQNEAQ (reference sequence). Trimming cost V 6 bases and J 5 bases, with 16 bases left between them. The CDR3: CASSLTRDRETQYF. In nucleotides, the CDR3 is TGTGCCAGCAGTCTAACCCGCGACAGGGAGACCCAGTACTTC.

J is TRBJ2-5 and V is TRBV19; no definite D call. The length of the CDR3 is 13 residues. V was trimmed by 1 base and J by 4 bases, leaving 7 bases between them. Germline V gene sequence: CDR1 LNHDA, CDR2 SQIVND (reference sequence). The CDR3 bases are TGTGCCAGTAGTATAGGTCTCCCAGAGACCCAGTACTTC. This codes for CASSIGLPETQYF.

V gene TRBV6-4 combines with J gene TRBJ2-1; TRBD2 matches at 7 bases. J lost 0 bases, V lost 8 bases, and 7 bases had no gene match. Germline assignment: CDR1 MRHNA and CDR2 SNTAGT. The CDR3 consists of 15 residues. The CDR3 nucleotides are TGTGCCAGCTCCCTAGCGGATAGCTCCTACAATGAGCAGTTCTTC. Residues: CASSLADSSYNEQFF.

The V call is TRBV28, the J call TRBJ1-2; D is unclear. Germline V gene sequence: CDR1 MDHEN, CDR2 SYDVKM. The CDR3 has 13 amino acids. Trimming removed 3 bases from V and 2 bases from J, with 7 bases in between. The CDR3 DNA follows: TGTGCCAGCAGTTTGCAACTAAACTATGGCTACACCTTC. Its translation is CASSLQLNYGYTF.

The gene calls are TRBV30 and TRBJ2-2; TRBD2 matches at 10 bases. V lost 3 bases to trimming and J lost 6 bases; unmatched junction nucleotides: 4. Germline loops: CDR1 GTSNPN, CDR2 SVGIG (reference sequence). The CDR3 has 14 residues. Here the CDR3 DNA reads TGTGCCTGGAGACTAGCGGGATCCCCCGGGGAGCTGTTTTTT. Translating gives CAWRLAGSPGELFF.

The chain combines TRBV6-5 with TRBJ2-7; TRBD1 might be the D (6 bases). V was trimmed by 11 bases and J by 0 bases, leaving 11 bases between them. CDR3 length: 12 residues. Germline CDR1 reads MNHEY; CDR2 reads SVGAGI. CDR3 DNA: TGTGCCGTAACAGGGCCCTCCTACGAGCAGTACTTC. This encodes CAVTGPSYEQYF.

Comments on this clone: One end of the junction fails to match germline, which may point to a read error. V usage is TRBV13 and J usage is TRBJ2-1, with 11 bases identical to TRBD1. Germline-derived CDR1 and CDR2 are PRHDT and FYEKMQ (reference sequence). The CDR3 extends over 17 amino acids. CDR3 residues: CASSVGTGGGTYNEQFF. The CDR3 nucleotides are TGTGCCAGCAGCGTAGGGACAGGGGGTGGTACCTACAATGAGCAGTTCTTC.

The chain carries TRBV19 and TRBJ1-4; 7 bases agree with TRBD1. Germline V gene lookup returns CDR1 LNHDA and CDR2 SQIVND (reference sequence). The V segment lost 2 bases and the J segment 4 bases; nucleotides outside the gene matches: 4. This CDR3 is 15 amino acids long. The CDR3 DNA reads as TGTGCCAGTAGTATAAGGGACAGCCTTAATGAAAAACTGTTTTTT. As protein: CASSIRDSLNEKLFF. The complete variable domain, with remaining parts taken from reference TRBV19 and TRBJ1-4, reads DGGITQSPKYLFRKEGQNVTLSCEQNLNHDAMYWYRQDPGQGLRLIYYSQIVNDFQKGDIAEGYSVSREKKESFPLTVTSAQKNPTAFYLCASSIRDSLNEKLFFGSGTQLSVL.

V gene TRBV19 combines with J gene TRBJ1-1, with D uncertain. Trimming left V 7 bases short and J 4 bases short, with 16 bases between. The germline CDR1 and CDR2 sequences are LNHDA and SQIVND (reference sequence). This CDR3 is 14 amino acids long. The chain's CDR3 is CASNPRGSFTEAFF. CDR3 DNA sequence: TGTGCCAGTAACCCAAGAGGGAGTTTCACTGAAGCTTTCTTT.

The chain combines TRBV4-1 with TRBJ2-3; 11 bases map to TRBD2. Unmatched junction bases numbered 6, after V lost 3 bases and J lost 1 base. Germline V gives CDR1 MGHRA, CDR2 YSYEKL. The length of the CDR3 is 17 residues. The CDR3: CASSHLAGGVGTDTQYF. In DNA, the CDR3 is TGCGCCAGCAGCCATCTAGCGGGAGGAGTAGGCACAGATACGCAGTATTTT.

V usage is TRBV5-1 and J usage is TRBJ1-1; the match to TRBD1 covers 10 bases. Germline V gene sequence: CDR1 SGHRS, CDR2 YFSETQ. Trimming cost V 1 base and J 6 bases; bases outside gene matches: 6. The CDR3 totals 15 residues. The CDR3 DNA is TGCGCCAGCAGCTTGCAGAGGACAGGGGGATCTGAAGCTTTCTTT. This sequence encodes CASSLQRTGGSEAFF.

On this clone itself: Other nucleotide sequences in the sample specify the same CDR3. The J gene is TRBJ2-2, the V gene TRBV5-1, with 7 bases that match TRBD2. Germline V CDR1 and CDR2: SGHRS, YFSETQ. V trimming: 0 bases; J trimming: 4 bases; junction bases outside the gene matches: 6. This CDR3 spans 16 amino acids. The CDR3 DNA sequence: TGCGCCAGCAGCTTGGTGGCTAGCGGTGGCACCGGGGAGCTGTTTTTT. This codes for CASSLVASGGTGELFF.

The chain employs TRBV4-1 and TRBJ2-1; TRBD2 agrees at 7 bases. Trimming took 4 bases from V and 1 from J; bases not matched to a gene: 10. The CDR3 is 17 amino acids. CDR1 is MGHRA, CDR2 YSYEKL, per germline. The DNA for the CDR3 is TGCGCCAGCAGCCGGGTTGGGCCACTAGCGTCCTACAATGAGCAGTTCTTC. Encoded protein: CASSRVGPLASYNEQFF.

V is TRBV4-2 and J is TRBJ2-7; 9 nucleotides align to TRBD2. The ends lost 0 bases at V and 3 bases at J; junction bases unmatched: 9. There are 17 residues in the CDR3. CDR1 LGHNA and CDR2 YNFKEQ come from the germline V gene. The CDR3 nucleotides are TGTGCCAGCAGCCAAGATGGTAGCGGGAGCCGTCTCTACGAGCAGTACTTC. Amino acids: CASSQDGSGSRLYEQYF.

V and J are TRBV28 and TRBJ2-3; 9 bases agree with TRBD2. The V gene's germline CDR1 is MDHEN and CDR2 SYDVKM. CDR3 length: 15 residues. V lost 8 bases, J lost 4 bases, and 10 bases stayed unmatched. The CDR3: CASRKGGGAADTQYF. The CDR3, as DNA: TGTGCCAGCCGAAAAGGCGGGGGGGCGGCAGATACGCAGTATTTT. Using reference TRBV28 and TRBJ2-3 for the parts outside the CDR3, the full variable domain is DVKVTQSSRYLVKRTGEKVFLECVQDMDHENMFWYRQDPGLGLRLIYFSYDVKMKEKGDIPEGYSVSREKKERFSLILESASTNQTSMYLCASRKGGGAADTQYFGPGTRLTVL.

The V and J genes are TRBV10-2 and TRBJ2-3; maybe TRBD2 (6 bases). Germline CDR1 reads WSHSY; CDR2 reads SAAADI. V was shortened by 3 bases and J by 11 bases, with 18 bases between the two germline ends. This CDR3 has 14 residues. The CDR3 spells CASSDLASTSQQYF. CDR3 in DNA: TGCGCCAGCAGTGACCTAGCGTCGACTTCACAGCAGTATTTT.

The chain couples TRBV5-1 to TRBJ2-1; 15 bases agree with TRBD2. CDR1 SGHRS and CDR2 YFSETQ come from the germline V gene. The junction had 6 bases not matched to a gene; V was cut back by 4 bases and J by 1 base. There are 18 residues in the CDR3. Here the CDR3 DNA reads TGCGCCAGCAGCACCACCGGGACTAGCGGGGGGTCCTACAATGAGCAGTTCTTC. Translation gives CASSTTGTSGGSYNEQFF.

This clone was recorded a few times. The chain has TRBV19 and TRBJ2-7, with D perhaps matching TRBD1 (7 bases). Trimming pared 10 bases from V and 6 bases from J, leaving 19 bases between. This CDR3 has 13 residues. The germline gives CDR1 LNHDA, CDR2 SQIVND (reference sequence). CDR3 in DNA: TGTGCCACCCAGGGGCAGGGGGGTGGCGAGCAGTACTTC. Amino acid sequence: CATQGQGGGEQYF.

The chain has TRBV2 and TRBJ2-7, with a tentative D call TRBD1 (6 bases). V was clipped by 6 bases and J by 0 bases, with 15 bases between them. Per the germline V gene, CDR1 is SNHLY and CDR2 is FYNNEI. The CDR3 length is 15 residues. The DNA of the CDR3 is TGTGCCAGCAGCGTACAGGGTGTAAGCTCCTACGAGCAGTACTTC. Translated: CASSVQGVSSYEQYF.

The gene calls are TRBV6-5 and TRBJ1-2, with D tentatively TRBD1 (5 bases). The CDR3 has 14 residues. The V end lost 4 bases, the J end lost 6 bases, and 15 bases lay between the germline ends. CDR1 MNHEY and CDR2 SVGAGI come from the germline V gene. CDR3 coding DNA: TGTGCCAGCAGTTCCACCAGGGTAATGGATGGCTACACCTTC. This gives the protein CASSSTRVMDGYTF.

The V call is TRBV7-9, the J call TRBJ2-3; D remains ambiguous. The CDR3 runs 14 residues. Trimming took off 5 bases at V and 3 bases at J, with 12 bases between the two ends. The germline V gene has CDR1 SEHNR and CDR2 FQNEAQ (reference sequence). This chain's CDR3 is CASSVAGLTDTQYF. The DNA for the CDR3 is TGTGCCAGCAGCGTGGCTGGCCTTACAGATACGCAGTATTTT. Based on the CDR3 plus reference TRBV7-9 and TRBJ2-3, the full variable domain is DTGVSQNPRHKITKRGQNVTFRCDPISEHNRLYWYRQTLGQGPEFLTYFQNEAQLEKSRLLSDRFSAERPKGSFSTLEIQRTEQGDSAMYLCASSVAGLTDTQYFGPGTRLTVL.

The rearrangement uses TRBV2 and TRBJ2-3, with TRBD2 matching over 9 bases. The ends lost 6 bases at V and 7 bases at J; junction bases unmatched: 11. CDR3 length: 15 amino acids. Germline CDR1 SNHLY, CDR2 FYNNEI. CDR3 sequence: CASSPTSGQPYTQYF. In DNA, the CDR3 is TGTGCCAGCAGCCCCACTAGCGGGCAACCTTATACGCAGTATTTT. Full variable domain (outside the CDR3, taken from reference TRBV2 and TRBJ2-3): EPEVTQTPSHQVTQMGQEVILRCVPISNHLYFYWYRQILGQKVEFLVSFYNNEISEKSEIFDDQFSVERPDGSNFTLKIRSTKLEDSAMYFCASSPTSGQPYTQYFGPGTRLTVL.

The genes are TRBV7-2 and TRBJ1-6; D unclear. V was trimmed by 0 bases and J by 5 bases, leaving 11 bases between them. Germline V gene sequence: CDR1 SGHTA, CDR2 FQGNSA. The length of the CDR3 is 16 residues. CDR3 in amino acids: CASSLAQAGNNSPLHF. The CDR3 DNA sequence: TGTGCCAGCAGCTTAGCCCAGGCAGGAAATAATTCACCCCTCCACTTT.

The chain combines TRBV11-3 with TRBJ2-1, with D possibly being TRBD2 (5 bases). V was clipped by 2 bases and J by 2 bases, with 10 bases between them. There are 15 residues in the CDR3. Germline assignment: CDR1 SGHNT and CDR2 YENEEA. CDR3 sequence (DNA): TGTGCCAGCAGCTTAAGTGGGAGAGCCTACAATGAGCAGTTCTTC. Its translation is CASSLSGRAYNEQFF.

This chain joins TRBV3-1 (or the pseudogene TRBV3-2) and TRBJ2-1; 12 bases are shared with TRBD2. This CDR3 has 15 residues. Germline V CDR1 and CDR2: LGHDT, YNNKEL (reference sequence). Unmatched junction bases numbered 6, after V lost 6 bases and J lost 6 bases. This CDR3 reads CASSNGLAGLNEQFF. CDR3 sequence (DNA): TGTGCCAGCAGTAACGGACTAGCGGGGCTCAATGAGCAGTTCTTC.

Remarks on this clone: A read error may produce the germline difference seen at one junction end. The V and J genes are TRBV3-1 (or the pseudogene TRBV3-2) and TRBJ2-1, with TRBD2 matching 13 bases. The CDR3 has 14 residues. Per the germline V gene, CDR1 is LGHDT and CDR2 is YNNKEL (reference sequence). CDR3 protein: CASSQAAGLAGEVF. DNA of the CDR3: TGTGCCAGCAGCCAAGCCGCAGGACTAGCGGGAGAAGTCTTC.

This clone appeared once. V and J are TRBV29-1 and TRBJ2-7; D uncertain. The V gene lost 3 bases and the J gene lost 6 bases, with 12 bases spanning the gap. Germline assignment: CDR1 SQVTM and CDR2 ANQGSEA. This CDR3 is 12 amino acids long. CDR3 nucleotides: TGCAGCGTTGACGTAGGTCGCGGCGAGCAGTACTTC. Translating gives CSVDVGRGEQYF.

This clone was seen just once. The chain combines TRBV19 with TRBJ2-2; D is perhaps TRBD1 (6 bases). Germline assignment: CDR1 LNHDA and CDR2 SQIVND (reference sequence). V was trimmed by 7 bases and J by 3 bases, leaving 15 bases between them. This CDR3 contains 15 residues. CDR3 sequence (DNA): TGTGCCAGTAACGAAAGGACAGTGGACACCGGGGAGCTGTTTTTT. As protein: CASNERTVDTGELFF.

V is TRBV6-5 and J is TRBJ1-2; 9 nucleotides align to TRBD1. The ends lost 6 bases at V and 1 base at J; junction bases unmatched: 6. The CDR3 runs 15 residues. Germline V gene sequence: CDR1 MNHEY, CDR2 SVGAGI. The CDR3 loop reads CASRAGQGNNYGYTF. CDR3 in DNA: TGTGCCAGCAGGGCAGGACAGGGGAATAACTATGGCTACACCTTC.